This is a list of T cell receptor beta chains from one sample in a study of blood T cell repertoires in COVID-19. The protocol was immunoSEQ multiplex PCR, while the TCRdb copy is restricted to in-frame clones and leaves out a portion. Here the sample spans around 15,000 clones, around 90% being singletons. The specimen sequenced was peripheral blood. Source of these receptors: a human donor in a cohort sampled during active COVID-19. Each CDR3 is given with its conserved first and last residue. Each record gives: D gene, V gene, clone size, J gene, CDR3 DNA, CDR3 protein. The D gene is left open where the match is weak. Part of the rows lack a size; the others show once, few, many or a class for expanded clones.

D: -; V: TRBV7-3; size: -; J: TRBJ2-7; DNA: TGTGCCAGCATCGAATGGCCCAGCGACGAGCAGTACTTC; CDR3: CASIEWPSDEQYF
D: -; V: TRBV6-1; size: few; J: TRBJ1-5; DNA: TGTGCCAGCAGTGAAGCGACAGGACCGTATAGCAATCAGCCCCAGCATTTT; CDR3: CASSEATGPYSNQPQHF
D: -; V: TRBV6-2/TRBV6-3; size: -; J: TRBJ2-7; DNA: TGTGCCAGCAGTCTCTTCTCCTACGAGCAGTACTTC; CDR3: CASSLFSYEQYF
D: TRBD1; V: TRBV4-1; size: -; J: TRBJ1-2; DNA: TGCGCCAGCAGCCAACCGGGACAGGGGGCGATGGGTGGCTACACCTTC; CDR3: CASSQPGQGAMGGYTF
D: TRBD1; V: TRBV19; size: -; J: TRBJ1-6; DNA: TGTGCCAGTAGCCTCCGGGACAGGGATTCACCCCTCCACTTT; CDR3: CASSLRDRDSPLHF
D: -; V: TRBV2; size: -; J: TRBJ1-2; DNA: TGTGCCAGCAGGACGGGAGGGAACTATGGCTACACCTTC; CDR3: CASRTGGNYGYTF
D: TRBD1; V: TRBV27; size: few; J: TRBJ1-4; DNA: TGTGCCAGCAGTTCCCGACAGGGGATAAAACTGTTTTTT; CDR3: CASSSRQGIKLFF
D: TRBD1; V: TRBV19; size: once; J: TRBJ2-1; DNA: TGTGCCAGTAGTCGGACAGGAAACTACAATGAGCAGTTCTTC; CDR3: CASSRTGNYNEQFF
D: TRBD1; V: TRBV5-1; size: -; J: TRBJ2-1; DNA: TGCGCCAGCCAACGGGGACAGGGTGGGAATGAGCAGTTCTTC; CDR3: CASQRGQGGNEQFF
D: -; V: TRBV11-2; size: -; J: TRBJ2-7; DNA: TGTGCCAGCAGCCGGGGGTCAGTAGCATCCTACGAGCAGTACTTC; CDR3: CASSRGSVASYEQYF
D: -; V: TRBV6-6; size: -; J: TRBJ1-3; DNA: TGTGCCAGCAGTTACCAGCAGGGGAGCTCTGGAAACACCATATATTTT; CDR3: CASSYQQGSSGNTIYF
D: -; V: TRBV5-6; size: -; J: TRBJ2-4; DNA: TGTGCCAGCAGCTTGGGAGCGTCGCTACGGACCAAAAACATTCAGTACTTC; CDR3: CASSLGASLRTKNIQYF
D: -; V: TRBV4-1; size: -; J: TRBJ1-4; DNA: TGCGCCAGCAGCCATATTCCACAGGAGTCTAATGAAAAACTGTTTTTT; CDR3: CASSHIPQESNEKLFF
D: -; V: TRBV4-2; size: -; J: TRBJ2-7; DNA: TGTGCCAGCAGCCTCTCTCGGCAGGGCGCCTACGAGCAGTACTTC; CDR3: CASSLSRQGAYEQYF
D: TRBD2; V: TRBV7-6; size: once; J: TRBJ2-1; DNA: TGTGCCAGCAGCCCGACTAGCGGCGGGGCTGAGCAGTTCTTC; CDR3: CASSPTSGGAEQFF
D: TRBD2; V: TRBV7-9; size: -; J: TRBJ2-5; DNA: TGTGCCAGCAGCCACAGCGGGGGGTGGCGAGAGACCCAGTACTTC; CDR3: CASSHSGGWRETQYF